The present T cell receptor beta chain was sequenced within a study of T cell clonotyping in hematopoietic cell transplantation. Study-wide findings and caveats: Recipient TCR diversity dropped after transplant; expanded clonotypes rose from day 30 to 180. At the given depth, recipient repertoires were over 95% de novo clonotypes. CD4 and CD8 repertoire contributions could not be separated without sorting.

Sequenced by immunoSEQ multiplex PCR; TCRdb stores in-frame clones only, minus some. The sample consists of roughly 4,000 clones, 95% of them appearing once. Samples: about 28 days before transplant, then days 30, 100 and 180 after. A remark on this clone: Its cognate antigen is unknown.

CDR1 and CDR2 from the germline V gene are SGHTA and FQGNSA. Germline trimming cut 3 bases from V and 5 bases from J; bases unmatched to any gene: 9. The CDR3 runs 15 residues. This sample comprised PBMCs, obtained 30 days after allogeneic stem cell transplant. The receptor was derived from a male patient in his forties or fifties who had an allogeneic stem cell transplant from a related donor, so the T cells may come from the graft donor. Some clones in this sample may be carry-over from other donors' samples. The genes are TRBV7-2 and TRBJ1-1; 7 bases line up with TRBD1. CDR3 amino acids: CASSFLLGQATEAFF. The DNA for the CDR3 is TGTGCCAGCAGCTTCCTCCTCGGACAGGCGACTGAAGCTTTCTTT.